This TCR beta chain stems from a study of cytomegalovirus exposure and HLA in healthy donors. Study information: Earlier results showed 117 million unique TCR beta sequences derived from around 170 million T cells.

On this clone: What it binds is not known.

Unrecorded immune exposures were likely, despite nominal health at sampling. Germline V gives CDR1 SEHNR, CDR2 FQNEAQ (reference sequence). The CDR3 extends over 14 amino acids. V lost 5 bases, J lost 8 bases, and 18 bases lay in between. The primer mix had 60 Vbeta and 13 Jbeta primers. The authors' processing: In a later analysis, of around 83 million unique beta chains, 9 million to 11 million appeared in at least two donors. Clones were read by immunoSEQ multiplex PCR, and TCRdb kept only the in-frame ones, dropping some. Clone size and the V and J calls come from that table; the DNA yielded D and trimming. The table records approximately 150,000 clones, roughly two thirds of them present only once. Overall study results and limits: Excluded were some V segments that proved indistinguishable, including TRBV6-2 and TRBV6-3.

Sample: PBMCs. The chain has TRBV7-9 and TRBJ1-2; a weak D match, TRBD1 (6 bases). The receptor comes from a woman younger than 35 in good health and CMV-seropositive. CDR3 region: CASSPGEIGRGYTF. DNA for the CDR3: TGTGCCAGCAGCCCAGGGGAGATCGGTCGCGGCTACACCTTC.